The clone carrying this T cell receptor (beta chain) has at least ten counts. Its cognate antigen is unknown. Investigators profiled TCR beta VDJ and CDR3 from genomic DNA template. TCRdb re-analysed the reads in MiXCR, keeping a single row per CDR3 protein. The table records about 58,000 distinct CDR3 sequences, roughly three fifths of them present only once. Sequencing was done on patients that had shown CD8+CD57+ cell expansion by flow cytometry. Patients uniformly had severe acquired aplastic anemia. The sample originates from a study of CD8+CD57+ T cells in acquired aplastic anemia. Overall study: On average, sorted CD4+ and CD8+ cells gave about 2.9 ug of DNA.

Study-level findings and limits: Any difference that existed in CD8+ Simpson's diversity between patients and controls was not significant. Common to patients and controls were about 31 CD8+ CDR3 sequences.

Germline CDR1 MNHEY, CDR2 SVGEGT. Trimming stripped 7 bases from V and 3 bases from J, with 7 bases between. The CDR3 sequence is 13 residues long. The sequence came from a human donor with aplastic anemia. J is TRBJ1-6 and V is TRBV6-2 or TRBV6-3, with D maybe TRBD1 (5 bases). Material for sequencing was sorted CD4+, CD8+, or CD8+CD57+ T cells (not recorded which) from PBMCs. The CDR3 here is CASKRGYNSPLHF. CDR3 bases: TGTGCCAGCAAAAGGGGCTATAATTCACCCCTCCACTTT.